This T cell receptor (beta chain) was identified during a study of T cell repertoires in cytomegalovirus infection. Study-wide background: It was recently identified HLA-C-restricted and well-studied HLA-B-restricted CMV epitopes that the study used. From public TCR beta signatures came an indication of both CMV infection and matching HLA type. Study findings and constraints: Dominant in the ex vivo response were TCR beta clonotypes restricted by HLA-C and specific for CMV. Using cumulative public TCR beta family frequency, the authors identified those who carried CMV together with the relevant HLA.

MiXCR, run by TCRdb on the reads, gives a single entry per CDR3 protein. The sample includes 250,000 to 400,000 distinct CDR3 sequences, around a quarter seen only once; the top ten take 13%. Per the germline V gene, CDR1 is KGHSH and CDR2 is LQKENI. The CDR3 consists of 14 residues. Deletions cut 1 base from V and 10 bases from J, with 14 bases between. Of note for this clonotype: Its antigen remains unknown.

The starting material was cultured PBMCs, obtained from culture after CMV antigen stimulation. This TCR came from a human donor in good health (CMV status not recorded). Some clones in this sample may be carry-over from other donors' samples. V is TRBV18 and J is TRBJ2-1; D gene uncertain. The CDR3 loop is CASSPRDLSWEQFF. In DNA, the CDR3 is TGTGCCAGCTCACCACGGGATCTATCTTGGGAGCAGTTCTTC.